Below, 25 T cell receptor beta chains from the same sample are listed, as sequenced in a study of T cells in Graves' hyperthyroidism and ophthalmopathy. The source material, RNA transcripts, was used to amplify TCR beta CDR3 regions. The HTBI primer set was used in a first-round RT-PCR of the TCR CDR3. TCRdb fed the multiplex PCR reads into MiXCR, producing one record per CDR3 protein. The sample holds 450,000 to 550,000 distinct CDR3 sequences, around a quarter seen once. Sequencing used blood. Receptors originate from a woman in her 30s with Graves' ophthalmopathy.

Comments on this clonotype: A read error may explain this, as a much larger clone is one base away. The rearrangement uses TRBV5-1 and TRBJ2-4; D is possibly TRBD1 or TRBD2 (5 bases each). The V gene's germline CDR1 is SGHRS and CDR2 YFSETQ. The CDR3 runs to 15 residues. The CDR3 sequence is CASGLVPGPKNIQYF. The CDR3 nucleotides are TGCGCCAGCGGCTTGGTGCCGGGACCCAAAAACATTCAGTACTTC.

This clonotype was recorded at least ten times. The CDR3: CATSRVAGKMNTEAFF. The CDR3, as DNA: TGTGCCACCAGCAGAGTGGCAGGAAAAATGAACACTGAAGCTTTCTTT. V gene TRBV15 combines with J gene TRBJ1-1, with D unresolved. The CDR3 runs 16 residues. The germline gives CDR1 LNHNV, CDR2 YYDKDF (reference sequence). V gave up 1 base and J gave up 0 bases, with 12 bases separating them.

The V call is TRBV3-1, the J call TRBJ1-5; 8 bases map to TRBD1. With 3 bases clipped from V and 9 bases from J, the junction kept 1 base outside the gene matches. The CDR3 runs 12 residues. The V gene's germline CDR1 is LGHDT and CDR2 YNNKEL (reference sequence). This CDR3 is CASSQTGAPQHF. CDR3 in DNA: TGTGCCAGCAGCCAGACAGGGGCGCCCCAGCATTTT.

This rearrangement joins TRBV19 to TRBJ2-7; the match to TRBD1 covers 10 bases. The CDR3 is 15 amino acids. Per germline, CDR1 LNHDA and CDR2 SQIVND (reference sequence). The V gene end was trimmed by 5 bases and the J gene end by 3 bases; junction bases not matched to a gene: 7. The CDR3 DNA sequence: TGTGCCAGTAGTTTAAACCGGGACAGGGGCTACGAGCAGTACTTC. Amino acid sequence: CASSLNRDRGYEQYF.

This sequence joins TRBV19 and TRBJ1-1; 7 bases line up with TRBD1. V dropped 9 bases and J dropped 3; count of bases not matched to a gene: 7. Germline lookup yields CDR1 LNHDA and CDR2 SQIVND (reference sequence). This CDR3 has 13 amino acids. CDR3 nucleotides: TGTGCCAGCCGACAGGGTAAACACACTGAAGCTTTCTTT. It yields the protein CASRQGKHTEAFF.

This clonotype came up many times. The chain joins TRBV29-1 to TRBJ1-1, with D possibly being TRBD1 (5 bases). CDR3 length: 14 residues. With 3 bases removed from V and 0 bases from J, the gap between germline ends came to 11 bases. The V gene's germline CDR1 is SQVTM and CDR2 ANQGSEA. The CDR3 protein is CSVDGARLNTEAFF. In nucleotides, the CDR3 is TGCAGCGTTGATGGGGCCAGATTGAACACTGAAGCTTTCTTT.

This clonotype was observed many times. The V and J genes are TRBV12-3 or TRBV12-4 and TRBJ1-1; D may be TRBD1 (5 bases). This CDR3 is built from 16 residues. V shed 3 bases and J shed 0 bases, with 14 bases lying between them. DNA of the CDR3: TGTGCCAGCAGTTTGGGGGGACCCCAACTGAACACTGAAGCTTTCTTT. It is translated as CASSLGGPQLNTEAFF.

At least ten counts were recorded for this clonotype. The rearrangement uses TRBV5-1 and TRBJ1-3, with no clear D. Germline V lookup: CDR1 SGHRS, CDR2 YFSETQ. This CDR3 contains 15 residues. Trimming removed 0 bases at V and 0 bases at J, with 7 bases between. This chain's CDR3 is CASSLEVLSGNTIYF. DNA of the CDR3: TGCGCCAGCAGCTTGGAGGTCCTCTCTGGAAACACCATATATTTT.

The chain is built from TRBV4-2 and TRBJ2-6; no reliable D call. This CDR3 has 16 amino acids. Trimming cost V 0 bases and J 4 bases, with 10 bases left between them. Germline CDR1 reads LGHNA; CDR2 reads YNFKEQ. The CDR3 sequence: CASSQDNRGGANVLTF. The CDR3 nucleotides are TGTGCCAGCAGCCAAGATAATCGAGGCGGGGCCAACGTCCTGACTTTC.

Many counts were recorded for this clonotype. The chain couples TRBV4-1 to TRBJ2-2, with 10 bases that match TRBD1. V shed 3 bases and J 4 bases; nucleotides not matched to a gene: 8. The CDR3 is 17 residues long. CDR1 and CDR2 from the germline V gene are MGHRA and YSYEKL. CDR3 DNA: TGCGCCAGCAGCCAGGGATGGACAGGGGGGAGCACCGGGGAGCTGTTTTTT. Its translation: CASSQGWTGGSTGELFF.

This clonotype has ten or more counts. The DNA for the CDR3 is TGTGCCAGCAGCCACACCAGGCAGGGCCTGACCTACGAGCAGTACTTC. Protein sequence: CASSHTRQGLTYEQYF. V and J are TRBV11-2 and TRBJ2-7, with a tentative D call TRBD1 (5 bases). The CDR3 sequence is 16 residues long. Germline V gives CDR1 SGHAT, CDR2 FQNNGV. V was cut by 5 bases and J by 2 bases, with 19 bases left in between.

The rearrangement uses TRBV28 and TRBJ1-6; 7 nucleotides match TRBD1. V shed 5 bases, J shed 7 bases, and the junction held 11 bases outside the gene matches. CDR3 length: 16 residues. Germline V gene data show CDR1 as MDHEN and CDR2 as SYDVKM. The CDR3 here is CASSLPQGSENSPLHF. The CDR3 nucleotides read TGTGCCAGCAGTCTCCCACAGGGGAGTGAGAATTCACCCCTCCACTTT.

At least ten counts were recorded for this clonotype. This chain connects TRBV5-1 to TRBJ2-2; maybe TRBD2 (6 bases). This CDR3 contains 16 residues. With 0 bases removed from V and 0 bases from J, the gap between germline ends came to 9 bases. Per germline, CDR1 SGHRS and CDR2 YFSETQ. CDR3 protein: CASSLGGTSNTGELFF. The CDR3 nucleotides are TGCGCCAGCAGCTTGGGCGGGACCTCGAACACCGGGGAGCTGTTTTTT. Full variable domain (remainder filled in from reference TRBV5-1 and TRBJ2-2): KAGVTQTPRYLIKTRGQQVTLSCSPISGHRSVSWYQQTPGQGLQFLFEYFSETQRNKGNFPGRFSGRQFSNSRSEMNVSTLELGDSALYLCASSLGGTSNTGELFFGEGSRLTVL.

V and J are TRBV7-6 and TRBJ1-2, with 8 bases lining up with TRBD1. The germline gives CDR1 SGHVS, CDR2 FNYEAQ. Unmatched junction bases numbered 10, after V lost 5 bases and J lost 8 bases. The CDR3 is made up of 14 amino acids. The CDR3, as DNA: TGTGCCAGCAGCCAAGCTACAGGGGGTAGCGGCTACACCTTC. Protein: CASSQATGGSGYTF.

This clonotype was picked up many times. This rearrangement joins TRBV6-1 to TRBJ1-5; the D is unclear. The germline V gene encodes CDR1 MNHNS and CDR2 SASEGT. V was clipped by 6 bases and J by 0 bases, with 9 bases between them. The CDR3 consists of 14 residues. CDR3 residues: CASRITDSNQPQHF. The CDR3 nucleotides read TGTGCCAGCAGAATTACAGATAGCAATCAGCCCCAGCATTTT.

This clonotype has a count of ten or more. This chain connects TRBV4-2 to TRBJ1-1; D not resolved. Trimming removed 0 bases from V and 4 bases from J, with 12 bases in between. CDR3 size: 15 residues. CDR1 is LGHNA and CDR2 is YNFKEQ in the germline V gene. The CDR3 loop reads CASSQDLTGSTEAFF. In DNA form, the CDR3 reads TGTGCCAGCAGCCAAGATCTCACGGGGAGCACTGAAGCTTTCTTT.

This clonotype was seen more than once but under ten times. The chain employs TRBV27 and TRBJ1-1, with D tentatively TRBD1 (6 bases). CDR3 size: 14 residues. CDR1 MNHEY and CDR2 SMNVEV come from the germline V gene (reference sequence). V was pared by 4 bases and J by 3 bases, with 12 bases between. The CDR3 DNA reads as TGTGCCAGCAGTTCCAGGGGCGGGGACACTGAAGCTTTCTTT. Its translation: CASSSRGGDTEAFF.

This clonotype showed up many times. This chain uses TRBV27 with TRBJ2-2; no clear D gene. The CDR3 is 11 amino acids. With 5 bases removed from V and 6 bases from J, the gap between germline ends came to 4 bases. Germline CDR1 and CDR2: MNHEY and SMNVEV (reference sequence). In nucleotides, the CDR3 is TGTGCCAGCAGTCAAGCCGGGGAGCTGTTTTTT. It translates to CASSQAGELFF.

The V gene is TRBV3-1, the J gene TRBJ1-1, with D possibly matching TRBD1 (5 bases). This CDR3 is 17 amino acids long. CDR1 is LGHDT, CDR2 YNNKEL, per germline (reference sequence). The V and J ends lost 3 bases and 0 bases respectively, with 17 bases between them. Here the CDR3 reads CASSHPVQGRVNTEAFF. The CDR3 region has the DNA TGTGCCAGCAGCCACCCCGTCCAGGGAAGAGTGAACACTGAAGCTTTCTTT.

DNA of the CDR3: TGCAGCGTAGCTAGCGGGAATGTCTACGAGCAGTACTTC. This codes for CSVASGNVYEQYF. The V and J genes are TRBV29-1 and TRBJ2-7; 9 bases map to TRBD2. V shed 6 bases and J 3 bases; nucleotides not matched to a gene: 6. CDR1 is SQVTM and CDR2 is ANQGSEA in the germline V gene. This CDR3 has 13 residues.

This clonotype was counted many times. The CDR3 reads CASSSPPDDRVPYEQYF. CDR3 in DNA: TGTGCCAGCAGTTCCCCTCCAGATGACAGGGTCCCCTACGAGCAGTACTTC. The V call is TRBV28, the J call TRBJ2-7; 7 bases line up with TRBD1. V lost 4 bases and J lost 2; bases outside the gene matches: 14. Germline V CDR1 and CDR2: MDHEN, SYDVKM. This CDR3 contains 17 residues.

This clonotype was counted ten times or more. The chain couples TRBV6-5 to TRBJ1-5; D remains ambiguous. Between the trimmed V and J ends, which lost 0 bases and 2 bases, there was a span of 14 bases. Germline loops: CDR1 MNHEY, CDR2 SVGAGI. The CDR3 loop spans 17 amino acids. This CDR3 reads CASSYSIDGYGNQPQHF. CDR3 sequence (DNA): TGTGCCAGCAGTTACTCGATCGACGGTTACGGCAATCAGCCCCAGCATTTT.

This clonotype was seen many times. The chain has TRBV4-3 and TRBJ2-7, with TRBD1 identical over 7 bases. The V segment lost 1 base and the J segment 3 bases; nucleotides outside the gene matches: 3. The CDR3 runs 14 residues. Germline V CDR1 and CDR2: LGHNA, YSLEER. The CDR3 sequence: CASSQGTGRYEQYF. DNA of the CDR3: TGCGCCAGCAGCCAAGGGACAGGACGCTACGAGCAGTACTTC.

This clonotype was observed at least ten times. This sequence joins TRBV19 and TRBJ2-4, with 7 bases fitting TRBD1. This CDR3 contains 14 residues. Looked up from germline, CDR1 is LNHDA and CDR2 is SQIVND (reference sequence). After removal of 8 bases from V and 0 bases from J, the junction contained 4 bases not matched to a gene. CDR3 protein: CASQGDIAKNIQYF. CDR3 DNA sequence: TGTGCCAGTCAGGGGGATATAGCCAAAAACATTCAGTACTTC.

This clonotype was counted between two and nine times. The chain uses TRBV11-2 and TRBJ2-7; TRBD1 aligns across 8 bases. The CDR3 length is 14 residues. With 5 bases clipped from V and 2 bases from J, the junction kept 5 bases outside the gene matches. Germline assignment: CDR1 SGHAT and CDR2 FQNNGV. CDR3 protein: CASSLGRGPYEQYF. CDR3 nucleotides: TGTGCCAGCAGCCTAGGCAGGGGGCCCTACGAGCAGTACTTC.